Sequencing of this T cell receptor beta chain was carried out in a study of Tregs in tolerant kidney transplant recipients. Unstimulated Tregs (CD4+CD25+CD127-) and CD4+CD25- non-Tregs were sorted from PBMCs. The CDR3 extends over 15 amino acids. With V trimmed by 3 bases and J by 2 bases, 4 bases remained unmatched. In germline, CDR1 is MGHDK, CDR2 SYGVNS. Here immunoSEQ multiplex PCR was the method, and the copy in TCRdb shows in-frame clones only, minus some. The sample consists of some 110,000 clones, 92% of them appearing once. The chain combines TRBV25-1 with TRBJ2-7; 10 bases fit TRBD2. The TCR comes from a human donor in good health. The sample taken for sequencing was CD4+ T cells from blood. CDR3: CASSEGLAGAYEQYF. The CDR3 nucleotides read TGTGCCAGCAGTGAGGGGCTAGCGGGGGCCTACGAGCAGTACTTC.